This entry features one TCR beta chain sequence. The CDR3 loop spans 14 amino acids. Germline V lookup: CDR1 SQVTM, CDR2 ANQGSEA. V lost 4 bases to trimming and J lost 7 bases, with 16 bases between them. The entry originates in a study of T-cell reconstitution after alpha-beta-depleted transplantation in children. Unique molecular identifiers were incorporated when the TCRbeta library was constructed. TCRdb re-called the PCR reads with MiXCR, one entry per CDR3 protein. Here the sample spans about 500,000 distinct CDR3 sequences, approximately 30% being singletons. The TCR sequence derives from a human donor who donated a stem cell graft to a child with aplastic anemia. Source: PBMCs from the stem cell graft donor, taken from the stem cell graft. The chain has TRBV29-1 and TRBJ2-2; D might be TRBD2 (7 bases). This CDR3 is CSVVRGGDGGELFF. CDR3 sequence (DNA): TGCAGCGTTGTCCGAGGGGGGGACGGCGGGGAGCTGTTTTTT.